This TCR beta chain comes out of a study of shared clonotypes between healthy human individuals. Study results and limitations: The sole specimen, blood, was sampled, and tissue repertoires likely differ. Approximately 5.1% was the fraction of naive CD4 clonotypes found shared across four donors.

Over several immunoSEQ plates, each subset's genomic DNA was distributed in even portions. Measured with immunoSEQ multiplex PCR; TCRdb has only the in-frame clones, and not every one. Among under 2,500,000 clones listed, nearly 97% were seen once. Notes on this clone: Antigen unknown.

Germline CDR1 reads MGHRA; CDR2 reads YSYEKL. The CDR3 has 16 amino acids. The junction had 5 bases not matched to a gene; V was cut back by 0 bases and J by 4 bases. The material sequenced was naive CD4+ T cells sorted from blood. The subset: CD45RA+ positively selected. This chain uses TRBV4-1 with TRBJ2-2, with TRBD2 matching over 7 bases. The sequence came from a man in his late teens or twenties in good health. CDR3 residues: CASSQDTSVGTGELFF. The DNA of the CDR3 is TGCGCCAGCAGCCAAGATACTAGCGTGGGCACCGGGGAGCTGTTTTTT.